This T cell receptor (beta chain) was retrieved from a study of CD8+CD57+ T cells in acquired aplastic anemia. Study as a whole: Sorted CD4+ and CD8+ cells gave a mean 3.2 ug DNA, range roughly 0.2 to 27.4 ug.

The template used for profiling TCR beta VDJ and CDR3 was genomic DNA. From the reads, TCRdb called clonotypes with MiXCR, one entry per CDR3 protein. The data contain approximately 190,000 distinct CDR3 sequences, around half of them singletons. The CDR3 is 13 residues long. Trimming removed 2 bases from V and 6 bases from J, with 7 bases in between. Germline V gene sequence: CDR1 SGHTA, CDR2 FQGTGA. For sequencing, patients were chosen who had shown expansion of CD8+CD57+ cells by flow cytometry. In this sample, this clonotype turned up many times. The receptor was isolated from a human donor with aplastic anemia. J is TRBJ2-2 and V is TRBV7-3; D gene ambiguous. What was sequenced was sorted CD4+, CD8+, or CD8+CD57+ T cells (not recorded which) from PBMCs. The CDR3 nucleotides read TGTGCCAGCAGCTTAGGAGTGGCCGGGGAGCTGTTTTTT. It encodes CASSLGVAGELFF. Full variable domain (remainder filled in from reference TRBV7-3 and TRBJ2-2): GAGVSQTPSNKVTEKGKYVELRCDPISGHTALYWYRQSLGQGPEFLIYFQGTGAADDSGLPNDRFFAVRPEGSVSTLKIQRTERGDSAVYLCASSLGVAGELFFGEGSRLTVL.